A selection of T cell receptor beta chains follows, all from one sample in a study of blood T cell repertoires in COVID-19. The assay was immunoSEQ multiplex PCR, and TCRdb's table has in-frame clones only and misses some. The profile covers about 120,000 clones, with over 80% appearing a single time and roughly 4% taken by the ten largest. The sequenced sample was PBMCs or T cells enriched from blood (not recorded which). All receptors derive from a woman aged 25 to 45 who had recovered from COVID-19. Both conserved end residues are part of each CDR3. Each record gives: D gene, clone size, V gene, J gene, CDR3 protein, CDR3 DNA. The D gene is left open where the match is weak. Rows may omit the clone size; those that give it use once, few, many or a size class.

d_call: NA
clone_size: NA
v_call: TRBV9
j_call: TRBJ2-2
cdr3_aa: CASSARAGELFF
cdr3_nt: TGTGCCAGCAGCGCCCGGGCCGGGGAGCTGTTTTTT

d_call: TRBD1
clone_size: NA
v_call: TRBV15
j_call: TRBJ2-7
cdr3_aa: CATRALGQGSSYEQYF
cdr3_nt: TGTGCCACCAGAGCACTAGGACAGGGTAGTTCCTACGAGCAGTACTTC

d_call: NA
clone_size: NA
v_call: TRBV18
j_call: TRBJ1-5
cdr3_aa: CASSPSSSDQPQHF
cdr3_nt: TGTGCCAGCTCACCCTCCAGCAGCGATCAGCCCCAGCATTTT

d_call: NA
clone_size: NA
v_call: TRBV10-3
j_call: TRBJ1-3
cdr3_aa: CAISEAVSGNTIYF
cdr3_nt: TGTGCCATCAGTGAGGCCGTTAGTGGAAACACCATATATTTT

d_call: NA
clone_size: NA
v_call: TRBV5-3
j_call: TRBJ1-5
cdr3_aa: CARSREGGNRQPQHF
cdr3_nt: TGTGCCAGAAGCCGCGAGGGAGGGAATCGTCAGCCCCAGCATTTT

d_call: NA
clone_size: once
v_call: TRBV10-3
j_call: TRBJ2-7
cdr3_aa: CAISRGDYEQYF
cdr3_nt: TGTGCCATCAGCAGGGGGGACTACGAGCAGTACTTC

d_call: NA
clone_size: NA
v_call: TRBV2
j_call: TRBJ1-5
cdr3_aa: CASMGQGGSTAQHF
cdr3_nt: TGTGCCAGCATGGGGCAGGGTGGCTCTACGGCCCAGCATTTT

d_call: NA
clone_size: few
v_call: TRBV15
j_call: TRBJ1-2
cdr3_aa: CATSSGPPEGYTF
cdr3_nt: TGTGCCACCAGCAGTGGGCCGCCCGAGGGCTACACCTTC

d_call: TRBD1
clone_size: NA
v_call: TRBV2
j_call: TRBJ1-1
cdr3_aa: CASDKDRGTEAFF
cdr3_nt: TGTGCCAGCGATAAAGACAGGGGCACTGAAGCTTTCTTT

d_call: TRBD2
clone_size: NA
v_call: TRBV14
j_call: TRBJ2-7
cdr3_aa: CASSQQGLAGAEQYF
cdr3_nt: TGTGCCAGCAGCCAACAGGGACTAGCGGGAGCCGAGCAGTACTTC

d_call: TRBD2
clone_size: many
v_call: TRBV3-1/TRBV3-2
j_call: TRBJ2-7
cdr3_aa: CASSQDLLLAGGIEQYF
cdr3_nt: TGTGCCAGCAGCCAAGATCTTCTACTAGCGGGAGGCATCGAGCAGTACTTC

d_call: NA
clone_size: NA
v_call: TRBV25-1
j_call: TRBJ2-7
cdr3_aa: CASSGQTGTEQYF
cdr3_nt: TGTGCCAGCAGTGGCCAGACAGGCACCGAGCAGTACTTC

d_call: TRBD2
clone_size: once
v_call: TRBV19
j_call: TRBJ2-5
cdr3_aa: CASSISWTSGRETQYF
cdr3_nt: TGTGCCAGTAGTATCTCCTGGACTAGCGGGAGAGAGACCCAGTACTTC

d_call: TRBD2
clone_size: NA
v_call: TRBV6-2/TRBV6-3
j_call: TRBJ2-1
cdr3_aa: CASSFRTSGLIYNEQFF
cdr3_nt: TGTGCCAGCAGTTTCCGGACTAGCGGGTTAATCTACAATGAGCAGTTCTTC

d_call: NA
clone_size: NA
v_call: TRBV19
j_call: TRBJ2-5
cdr3_aa: CASSIGRGRRSQYF
cdr3_nt: TGTGCCAGTAGTATAGGGAGGGGGCGACGATCACAGTACTTC

d_call: NA
clone_size: NA
v_call: TRBV4-1
j_call: TRBJ1-3
cdr3_aa: CASSEGRLSSGNTIYF
cdr3_nt: TGCGCCAGCAGCGAAGGCAGACTAAGTTCTGGAAACACCATATATTTT

d_call: TRBD1
clone_size: NA
v_call: TRBV29-1
j_call: TRBJ2-7
cdr3_aa: CSVSQGAYEQYF
cdr3_nt: TGCAGCGTTTCCCAGGGGGCCTACGAGCAGTACTTC

d_call: NA
clone_size: NA
v_call: TRBV3-1/TRBV3-2
j_call: TRBJ2-5
cdr3_aa: CASSQAQGKETQYF
cdr3_nt: TGTGCCAGCAGCCAGGCACAGGGAAAGGAGACCCAGTACTTC

d_call: TRBD2
clone_size: NA
v_call: TRBV7-3
j_call: TRBJ2-3
cdr3_aa: CARRIAGGPDTQYF
cdr3_nt: TGTGCCAGAAGAATAGCGGGAGGGCCGGATACGCAGTATTTT

d_call: TRBD2
clone_size: NA
v_call: TRBV5-5
j_call: TRBJ2-5
cdr3_aa: CASSSLLAAQETQYF
cdr3_nt: TGTGCCAGCAGCTCTCTACTAGCGGCGCAAGAGACCCAGTACTTC

d_call: TRBD2
clone_size: few
v_call: TRBV25-1
j_call: TRBJ2-5
cdr3_aa: CASNKAGVRETQYF
cdr3_nt: TGTGCCAGCAACAAGGCGGGAGTGAGGGAGACCCAGTACTTC

d_call: NA
clone_size: NA
v_call: TRBV5-4
j_call: TRBJ1-2
cdr3_aa: CASSLEPSYGYTF
cdr3_nt: TGTGCCAGCAGCTTGGAGCCCTCTTATGGCTACACCTTC

d_call: NA
clone_size: NA
v_call: TRBV7-9
j_call: TRBJ2-1
cdr3_aa: CASSLGRFSSYNEQFF
cdr3_nt: TGTGCCAGCAGCTTGGGGCGGTTCAGCTCCTACAATGAGCAGTTCTTC

d_call: NA
clone_size: NA
v_call: TRBV28
j_call: TRBJ1-2
cdr3_aa: CASSRTPLDGYTF
cdr3_nt: TGTGCCAGCTCCAGGACTCCCTTGGATGGCTACACCTTC

d_call: TRBD2
clone_size: NA
v_call: TRBV6-2/TRBV6-3
j_call: TRBJ2-5
cdr3_aa: CASSYDPTLAGGPDF
cdr3_nt: TGTGCCAGCAGTTACGACCCGACGCTAGCGGGAGGGCCCGACTTC

d_call: NA
clone_size: NA
v_call: TRBV25-1
j_call: TRBJ1-1
cdr3_aa: CASSDPGGVPEAFF
cdr3_nt: TGTGCCAGCAGTGATCCGGGAGGGGTACCTGAAGCTTTCTTT

d_call: TRBD1
clone_size: once
v_call: TRBV6-5
j_call: TRBJ2-7
cdr3_aa: CASSHRDRGAYEQYF
cdr3_nt: TGTGCCAGCAGCCACAGGGACAGGGGGGCCTACGAGCAGTACTTC

d_call: NA
clone_size: NA
v_call: TRBV9
j_call: TRBJ1-1
cdr3_aa: CASSVVPGNTEAFF
cdr3_nt: TGTGCCAGCAGCGTAGTCCCGGGGAACACTGAAGCTTTCTTT

d_call: TRBD1
clone_size: few
v_call: TRBV4-3
j_call: TRBJ2-7
cdr3_aa: CASSQGWGQFSYEQYF
cdr3_nt: TGCGCCAGCAGCCAAGGGTGGGGACAGTTTTCCTACGAGCAGTACTTC

d_call: NA
clone_size: NA
v_call: TRBV3-1/TRBV3-2
j_call: TRBJ1-2
cdr3_aa: CASSQGGTGYTF
cdr3_nt: TGTGCCAGCAGCCAGGGGGGGACCGGCTACACCTTC

d_call: NA
clone_size: NA
v_call: TRBV28
j_call: TRBJ1-2
cdr3_aa: CASSFGGVYSYGYTF
cdr3_nt: TGTGCCAGCAGTTTCGGGGGGGTCTATTCCTATGGCTACACCTTC

d_call: NA
clone_size: NA
v_call: TRBV2
j_call: TRBJ1-5
cdr3_aa: CASSEVNSNQPQHF
cdr3_nt: TGTGCCAGCAGTGAAGTTAATAGCAATCAGCCCCAGCATTTT

d_call: TRBD2
clone_size: NA
v_call: TRBV12-5
j_call: TRBJ2-7
cdr3_aa: CASGPRGGTPYEQYF
cdr3_nt: TGTGCTAGTGGTCCGCGGGGGGGGACTCCCTACGAGCAGTACTTC

d_call: TRBD1
clone_size: NA
v_call: TRBV2
j_call: TRBJ2-3
cdr3_aa: CASRRQGAYVTDTQYF
cdr3_nt: TGTGCCAGCAGGAGACAGGGGGCTTACGTTACAGATACGCAGTATTTT

d_call: NA
clone_size: NA
v_call: TRBV5-1
j_call: TRBJ2-7
cdr3_aa: CASSLALSYEQYF
cdr3_nt: TGCGCCAGCAGCTTGGCGTTATCCTACGAGCAGTACTTC

d_call: NA
clone_size: NA
v_call: TRBV9
j_call: TRBJ1-6
cdr3_aa: CASSGITGNSPLHF
cdr3_nt: TGTGCCAGCAGCGGTATAACAGGGAATTCACCCCTCCACTTT

d_call: NA
clone_size: NA
v_call: TRBV27
j_call: TRBJ1-1
cdr3_aa: CASSLSWGRTEAFF
cdr3_nt: TGTGCCAGCAGTTTATCTTGGGGGCGGACTGAAGCTTTCTTT

d_call: NA
clone_size: NA
v_call: TRBV15
j_call: TRBJ2-5
cdr3_aa: CATSRDLHGEMYF
cdr3_nt: TGTGCCACCAGCAGAGATCTGCACGGAGAGATGTACTTC

d_call: NA
clone_size: once
v_call: TRBV6-1
j_call: TRBJ1-3
cdr3_aa: CASSDPVGNTIYF
cdr3_nt: TGTGCCAGCAGTGACCCCGTAGGAAACACCATATATTTT

d_call: NA
clone_size: NA
v_call: TRBV6-5
j_call: TRBJ2-1
cdr3_aa: CASSYFPDRVNEQFF
cdr3_nt: TGTGCCAGCAGTTACTTCCCGGACAGAGTCAATGAGCAGTTCTTC

d_call: NA
clone_size: NA
v_call: TRBV28
j_call: TRBJ1-3
cdr3_aa: CASSSPGVRNTIYF
cdr3_nt: TGTGCCAGCAGTTCCCCGGGGGTGAGAAACACCATATATTTT

d_call: NA
clone_size: NA
v_call: TRBV15
j_call: TRBJ1-1
cdr3_aa: CATSRDLEGNTEAFF
cdr3_nt: TGTGCCACCAGCAGAGATCTCGAGGGGAACACTGAAGCTTTCTTT

d_call: NA
clone_size: NA
v_call: TRBV3-1/TRBV3-2
j_call: TRBJ2-1
cdr3_aa: CASRRGNNEQFF
cdr3_nt: TGTGCCAGCAGGCGAGGGAACAATGAGCAGTTCTTC

d_call: NA
clone_size: NA
v_call: TRBV12-3/TRBV12-4
j_call: TRBJ2-7
cdr3_aa: CASSLLQGEQYF
cdr3_nt: TGTGCCAGCAGTTTACTACAGGGCGAGCAGTACTTC

d_call: NA
clone_size: once
v_call: TRBV11-2
j_call: TRBJ2-1
cdr3_aa: CASSLEWGTTTYNEQFF
cdr3_nt: TGTGCCAGCAGCTTAGAATGGGGCACGACAACCTACAATGAGCAGTTCTTC

d_call: NA
clone_size: NA
v_call: TRBV9
j_call: TRBJ2-3
cdr3_aa: CASSAHSAGTDTQYF
cdr3_nt: TGTGCCAGCAGCGCCCACTCCGCGGGGACAGATACGCAGTATTTT

d_call: NA
clone_size: NA
v_call: TRBV7-9
j_call: TRBJ1-6
cdr3_aa: CASSLNRDNSPLHF
cdr3_nt: TGTGCCAGCAGCTTAAACAGGGATAATTCACCCCTCCACTTT

d_call: TRBD2
clone_size: NA
v_call: TRBV27
j_call: TRBJ2-7
cdr3_aa: CASSLSGGFSYEQYF
cdr3_nt: TGTGCCAGCAGTTTATCGGGAGGGTTCTCCTACGAGCAGTACTTC

d_call: TRBD1
clone_size: many
v_call: TRBV12-5
j_call: TRBJ2-5
cdr3_aa: CASGLVNDRGQETQYF
cdr3_nt: TGTGCTAGTGGTTTGGTGAACGACAGGGGGCAAGAGACCCAGTACTTC

d_call: NA
clone_size: NA
v_call: TRBV28
j_call: TRBJ1-1
cdr3_aa: CASSSNKFLTVLRGNTEAFF
cdr3_nt: TGTGCCAGCAGCTCGAATAAGTTCCTGACGGTCCTAAGGGGTAACACTGAAGCTTTCTTT

d_call: NA
clone_size: few
v_call: TRBV4-1
j_call: TRBJ2-1
cdr3_aa: CASSQPILSSYNEQFF
cdr3_nt: TGCGCCAGCAGCCAACCTATCCTAAGCTCCTACAATGAGCAGTTCTTC

d_call: TRBD2
clone_size: NA
v_call: TRBV4-2
j_call: TRBJ2-7
cdr3_aa: CASSQELAGAPGGEQYF
cdr3_nt: TGTGCCAGCAGCCAAGAACTAGCGGGAGCCCCGGGGGGCGAGCAGTACTTC

d_call: NA
clone_size: NA
v_call: TRBV3-1/TRBV3-2
j_call: TRBJ2-7
cdr3_aa: CASSQGDPRAPYEQYF
cdr3_nt: TGTGCCAGCAGCCAAGGCGATCCCCGTGCCCCCTACGAGCAGTACTTC

d_call: NA
clone_size: NA
v_call: TRBV10-3
j_call: TRBJ1-5
cdr3_aa: CAISEGGTASRQPQHF
cdr3_nt: TGTGCCATCAGTGAAGGAGGTACGGCGAGTCGTCAGCCCCAGCATTTT

d_call: NA
clone_size: NA
v_call: TRBV18
j_call: TRBJ2-5
cdr3_aa: CASSPGLPGPSETQYF
cdr3_nt: TGTGCCAGCTCACCAGGACTACCGGGCCCTTCAGAGACCCAGTACTTC

d_call: TRBD1
clone_size: NA
v_call: TRBV7-3
j_call: TRBJ1-2
cdr3_aa: CASSSIRGNYGYTF
cdr3_nt: TGTGCCAGCAGCTCGATCAGGGGGAACTATGGCTACACCTTC

d_call: TRBD1
clone_size: NA
v_call: TRBV3-1/TRBV3-2
j_call: TRBJ2-1
cdr3_aa: CASSRQGVSYNEQFF
cdr3_nt: TGTGCCAGCAGCCGACAGGGGGTCTCCTACAATGAGCAGTTCTTC

d_call: NA
clone_size: NA
v_call: TRBV15
j_call: TRBJ1-1
cdr3_aa: CATRGHLREGNTEAFF
cdr3_nt: TGTGCCACCAGAGGGCATTTGAGGGAGGGGAACACTGAAGCTTTCTTT

d_call: NA
clone_size: NA
v_call: TRBV4-1
j_call: TRBJ1-6
cdr3_aa: CASSQDPNSPLHF
cdr3_nt: TGCGCCAGCAGTCAAGATCCGAATTCACCCCTCCACTTT

d_call: NA
clone_size: NA
v_call: TRBV29-1
j_call: TRBJ1-5
cdr3_aa: CSVETGNSNQPQHF
cdr3_nt: TGCAGCGTTGAGACTGGAAATAGCAATCAGCCCCAGCATTTT